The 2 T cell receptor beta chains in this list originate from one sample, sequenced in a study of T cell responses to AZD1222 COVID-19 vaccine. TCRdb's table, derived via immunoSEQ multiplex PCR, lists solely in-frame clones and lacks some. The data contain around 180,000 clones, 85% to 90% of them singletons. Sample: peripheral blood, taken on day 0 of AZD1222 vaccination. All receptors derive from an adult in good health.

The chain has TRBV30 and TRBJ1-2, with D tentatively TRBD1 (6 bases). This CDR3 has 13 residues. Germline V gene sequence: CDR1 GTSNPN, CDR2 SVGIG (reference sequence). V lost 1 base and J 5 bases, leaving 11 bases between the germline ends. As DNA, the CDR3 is TGTGCCTGGAGTGCACAGGGAATTTATGGCTACACCTTC. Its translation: CAWSAQGIYGYTF. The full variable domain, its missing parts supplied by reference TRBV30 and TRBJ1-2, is SQTIHQWPATLVQPVGSPLSLECTVEGTSNPNLYWYRQAAGRGLQLLFYSVGIGQISSEVPQNLSASRPQDRQFILSSKKLLLSDSGFYLCAWSAQGIYGYTFGSGTRLTVV.

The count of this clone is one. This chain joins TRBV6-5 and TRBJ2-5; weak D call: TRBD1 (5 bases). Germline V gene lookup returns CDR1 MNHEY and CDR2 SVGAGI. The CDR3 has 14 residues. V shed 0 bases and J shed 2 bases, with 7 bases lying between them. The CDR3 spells CASSYSGPQETQYF. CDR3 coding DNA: TGTGCCAGCAGTTACTCGGGGCCTCAAGAGACCCAGTACTTC.